This T cell receptor beta chain was identified in a study of blood T cell repertoires in COVID-19. Method: immunoSEQ multiplex PCR; TCRdb's copy keeps in-frame clones and lacks some. The sample lists 210,000 or so clones, around 82% seen once, with about 4.8% in the top ten. Germline CDR1 is MDHEN and CDR2 is SYDVKM. The CDR3 sequence is 17 residues long. Trimming cost V 4 bases and J 1 base, with 19 bases left between them. This sequence originates from a woman between 50 and 59 years old who had been exposed to COVID-19. Sequencing was done on a sample of PBMCs or T cells enriched from blood (not recorded which). The V call is TRBV28, the J call TRBJ1-2; D possibly corresponds to TRBD1 (5 bases). The CDR3 here is CASSSPLWGRVNYGYTF. The CDR3 DNA reads TGTGCCAGCAGTTCCCCTTTGTGGGGCAGGGTTAACTATGGCTACACCTTC.